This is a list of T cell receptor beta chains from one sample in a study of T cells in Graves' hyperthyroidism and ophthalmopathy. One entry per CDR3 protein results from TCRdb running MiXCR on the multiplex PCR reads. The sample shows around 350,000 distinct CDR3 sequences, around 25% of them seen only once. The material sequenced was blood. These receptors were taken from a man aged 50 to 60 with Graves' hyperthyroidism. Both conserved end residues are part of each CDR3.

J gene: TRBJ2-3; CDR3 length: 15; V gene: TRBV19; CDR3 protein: CASSILAAGTDTQYF
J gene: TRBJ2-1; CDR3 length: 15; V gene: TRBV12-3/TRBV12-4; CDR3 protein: CASIGQLSSYNEQFF
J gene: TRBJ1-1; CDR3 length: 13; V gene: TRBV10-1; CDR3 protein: CASSGNLHTEAFF
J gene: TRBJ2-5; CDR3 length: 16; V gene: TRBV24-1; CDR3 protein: CATSDTRDTQLGTQYF
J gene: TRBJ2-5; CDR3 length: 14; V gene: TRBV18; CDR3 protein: CASSHRQSRETQYF
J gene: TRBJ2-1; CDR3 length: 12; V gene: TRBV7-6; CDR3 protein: CASSLAWGGQFF
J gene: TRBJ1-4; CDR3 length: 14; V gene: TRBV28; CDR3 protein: CASSPLASREKLFF
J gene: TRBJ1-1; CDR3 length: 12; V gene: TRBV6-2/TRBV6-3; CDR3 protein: CASSSGTFEAFF
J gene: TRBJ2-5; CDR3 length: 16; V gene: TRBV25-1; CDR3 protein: CASSESGTSGRETQYF
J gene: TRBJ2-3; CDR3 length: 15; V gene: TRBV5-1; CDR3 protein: CASSLGLLAGDTQYF
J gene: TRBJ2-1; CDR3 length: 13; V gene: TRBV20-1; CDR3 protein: CSVPGTSFDEQFF
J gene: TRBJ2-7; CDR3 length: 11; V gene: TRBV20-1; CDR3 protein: CSASEAYQQYF
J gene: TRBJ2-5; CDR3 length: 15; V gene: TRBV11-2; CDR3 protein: CASSWSLGQDQTQYF
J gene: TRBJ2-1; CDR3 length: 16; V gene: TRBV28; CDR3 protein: CASSLLSGRDGNEQFF
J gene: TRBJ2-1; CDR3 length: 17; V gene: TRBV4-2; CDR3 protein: CASSQDGLAGGNNEQFF
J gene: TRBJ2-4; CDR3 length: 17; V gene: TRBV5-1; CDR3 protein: CASSLERFSGAKNIQYF
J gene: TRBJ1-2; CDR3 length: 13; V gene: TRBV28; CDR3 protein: CASRPQGRGGYTF
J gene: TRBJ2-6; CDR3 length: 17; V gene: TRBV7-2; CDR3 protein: CASSLVLSRGGANVLTF
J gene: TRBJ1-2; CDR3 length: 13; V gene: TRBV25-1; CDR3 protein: CASSELGANGYTF
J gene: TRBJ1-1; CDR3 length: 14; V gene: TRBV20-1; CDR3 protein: CSALELNMNTEAFF
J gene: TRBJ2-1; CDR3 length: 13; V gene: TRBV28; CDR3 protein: CASSLAGEDEQFF
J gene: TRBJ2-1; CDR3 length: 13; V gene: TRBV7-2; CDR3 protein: CASSLKGAGEQFF
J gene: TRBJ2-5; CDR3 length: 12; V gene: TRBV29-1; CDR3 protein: CSVGSGGETQYF
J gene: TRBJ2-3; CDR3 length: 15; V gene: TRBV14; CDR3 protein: CASSQDSASTDTQYF
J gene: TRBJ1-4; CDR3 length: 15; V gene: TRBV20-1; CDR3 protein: CSARGSLSGSEKLFF
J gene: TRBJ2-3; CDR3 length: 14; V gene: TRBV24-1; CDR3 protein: CATSRTGATDTQYF
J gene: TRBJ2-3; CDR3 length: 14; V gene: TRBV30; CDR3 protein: CAWSGGQSTDTQYF
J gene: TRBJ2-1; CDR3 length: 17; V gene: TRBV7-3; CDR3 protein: CASSLTFASGKYNEQFF
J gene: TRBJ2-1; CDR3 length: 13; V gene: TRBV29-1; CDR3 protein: CSVEGGRHDEQFF
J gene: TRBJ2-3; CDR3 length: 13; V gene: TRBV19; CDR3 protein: CASNHLPTDTQYF
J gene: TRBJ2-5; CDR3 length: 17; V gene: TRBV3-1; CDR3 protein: CASSKGLAAGGEETQYF
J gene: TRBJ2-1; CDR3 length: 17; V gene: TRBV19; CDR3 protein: CASSPTSGRAGYNEQFF
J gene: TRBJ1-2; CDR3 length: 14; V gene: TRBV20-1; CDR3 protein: CSASGSNANYGYTF
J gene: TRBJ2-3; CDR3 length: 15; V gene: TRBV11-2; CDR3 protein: CASSSPGPAADTQYF
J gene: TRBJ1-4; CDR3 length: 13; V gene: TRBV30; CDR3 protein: CAWTPGTNEKLFF
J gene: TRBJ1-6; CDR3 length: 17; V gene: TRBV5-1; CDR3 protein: CASSPGGGAKTYSPLHF
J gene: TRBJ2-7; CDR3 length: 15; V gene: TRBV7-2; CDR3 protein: CASSLAAGDRGEQYF
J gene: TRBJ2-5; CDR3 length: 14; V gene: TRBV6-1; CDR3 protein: CASSTPGGGETQYF
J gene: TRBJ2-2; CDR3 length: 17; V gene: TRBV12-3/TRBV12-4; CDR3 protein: CATSWGQGAPITGERFF
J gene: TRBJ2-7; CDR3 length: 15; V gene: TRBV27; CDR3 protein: CASSLRRGSSYEQYF
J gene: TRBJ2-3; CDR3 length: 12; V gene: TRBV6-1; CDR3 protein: CASTLKGDTQYF
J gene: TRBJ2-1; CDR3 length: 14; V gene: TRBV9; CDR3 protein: CASSAQGGWNEQFF
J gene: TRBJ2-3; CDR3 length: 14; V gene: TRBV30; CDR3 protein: CAWSTRQGTDTQYF
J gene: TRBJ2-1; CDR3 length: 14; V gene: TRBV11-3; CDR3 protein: CASSFLRGYNEQFF
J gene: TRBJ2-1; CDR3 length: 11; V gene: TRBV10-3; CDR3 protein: CAISRDFEQFF
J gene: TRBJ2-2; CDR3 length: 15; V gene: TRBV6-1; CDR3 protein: CASSAVRLNTGELFF
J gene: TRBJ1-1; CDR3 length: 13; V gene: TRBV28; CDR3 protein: CASSLEINTEAFF